Listed below are T cell receptor beta chains from one sample, sequenced in a study of T cells in Graves' hyperthyroidism and ophthalmopathy. TCRdb ran MiXCR on the multiplex PCR reads and lists one entry per CDR3 protein. Of approximately 690,000 distinct CDR3 sequences listed, 14% are singletons. Source material: blood. The receptors originated from a woman aged 45-60 years with Graves' ophthalmopathy. Both conserved end residues are part of each CDR3. Fields, in order: V gene, J gene, CDR3 protein.

>TRBV2|TRBJ2-3
CASSRQRGGAGDTQYF
>TRBV5-1|TRBJ2-2
CASSLTGGPSGELFF
>TRBV20-1|TRBJ2-7
CSAHHRDTSYEQYF
>TRBV7-9|TRBJ2-5
CASSSGLGSQETQYF
>TRBV27|TRBJ2-1
CASSLGGRAVEQFF
>TRBV7-9|TRBJ2-3
CASSPPGPASTDTQYF
>TRBV12-3/TRBV12-4|TRBJ1-2
CASRAGTGANYGYTF
>TRBV9|TRBJ2-5
CASSVAPGLAGVETQYF
>TRBV18|TRBJ2-3
CASSPQAAVTDTQYF
>TRBV5-1|TRBJ1-4
CASSLAGQLTTNEKLFF
>TRBV11-3|TRBJ2-2
CASSLTPSGTGELFF
>TRBV24-1|TRBJ2-7
CATSDPIGQYF
>TRBV7-3|TRBJ2-5
CASSYGGGGQETQYF
>TRBV6-1|TRBJ1-4
CASTLRRDLREKLFF
>TRBV20-1|TRBJ2-5
CSAREGLGEETQYF
>TRBV11-2|TRBJ2-2
CASSSDRTPNTGELFF
>TRBV7-2|TRBJ2-7
CASSLRWAYEQYF
>TRBV24-1|TRBJ2-1
CATSDFGGPGYNEQFF
>TRBV11-2|TRBJ2-7
CASGLGAGLFYGQYF
>TRBV20-1|TRBJ2-7
CSARAVRGEPYEQYF
>TRBV7-2|TRBJ2-3
CASSLGGLAGDTQYF
>TRBV4-2|TRBJ2-2
CASSQSIGGELFF
>TRBV11-3|TRBJ1-2
CASSLDRRNYGYTF
>TRBV27|TRBJ2-2
CASSLFLGASGRAGELFF
>TRBV7-2|TRBJ1-4
CASSPPASGAFNEKLFF
>TRBV30|TRBJ2-7
CAWSVKGQGSNEQYF
>TRBV9|TRBJ2-5
CASSVVASGNGETQYF
>TRBV27|TRBJ1-5
CASSFLTGLSNQPQHF
>TRBV30|TRBJ2-7
CAWSVVGQGWGEQYF
>TRBV4-3|TRBJ2-2
CASRNRGYDAGELFF
>TRBV12-3/TRBV12-4|TRBJ2-1
CASRGGWTSPSYNEQFF
>TRBV18|TRBJ2-4
CASSPLERGGRNIQYF
>TRBV27|TRBJ2-7
CASSLTGPAEQYF
>TRBV28|TRBJ2-7
CASSLQLGSSYEQYF
>TRBV29-1|TRBJ1-2
CSVEIRNGYTF
>TRBV20-1|TRBJ1-5
CSAIKRRGGNQPQHF
>TRBV28|TRBJ1-6
CASSWDSLYNSPLHF
>TRBV7-8|TRBJ2-5
CASSLPGLAGPQETQYF
>TRBV5-8|TRBJ2-5
CASSFGQGGETQYF
>TRBV7-9|TRBJ1-1
CASRKPQDTEAFF
>TRBV27|TRBJ1-2
CASRLGGTNYGYTF
>TRBV7-3|TRBJ2-5
CASSPKGIMGETQYF
>TRBV2|TRBJ1-4
CASSATGENEKLFF
>TRBV5-1|TRBJ2-2
CASSLEAGFNTGELFF
>TRBV4-2|TRBJ2-3
CASSQELAGVGDTQYF
>TRBV30|TRBJ1-2
CAWKWDSIYYGYTF
>TRBV27|TRBJ2-7
CASAREGLAGEQYF
>TRBV6-1|TRBJ2-3
CASRSSVGPTDTQYF
>TRBV4-3|TRBJ1-2
CASSLWTGRDYGYTF
>TRBV11-3|TRBJ1-1
CASSNPGQMNTEAFF
>TRBV7-2|TRBJ2-2
CASSLRPTGELFF